This T cell receptor (beta chain) was captured in a study of liver allograft versus peripheral blood T cells. The overall study: Within transplanted livers, the T cell receptor repertoires were examined and compared against the repertoires present in the peripheral blood of liver transplant recipients. Findings and caveats of the study: Differences were reported between the T cell receptor repertoires inside liver allografts and those that were detected in peripheral blood.

This clonotype was seen only a few times. Its antigen remains unknown. In germline, CDR1 is SGHNT, CDR2 YYREEE (reference sequence). This CDR3 is 12 amino acids long. Between the trimmed V and J ends, which lost 4 bases and 5 bases, there was a span of 9 bases. TCRdb ran MiXCR on the reads and lists one entry per CDR3 protein. Altogether roughly 11,000 distinct CDR3 sequences are present, 20% to 25% being singletons, with the ten largest covering roughly 1.5%. J is TRBJ2-5 and V is TRBV5-4; D possibly corresponds to TRBD2 (5 bases). The clonotype comes from a human patient who had a liver transplant. Some T cells may be provided by the graft donor. The CDR3 DNA is TGTGCCAGCAGCCGGGATGAGGAGACCCAGTACTTC. Translated, it gives CASSRDEETQYF.